Here is one TCR beta chain with its context. The V and J ends lost 5 bases and 0 bases respectively, with 11 bases between them. The CDR3 contains 15 residues. Germline CDR1 MNHEY, CDR2 SMNVEV (reference sequence). Sequenced by immunoSEQ multiplex PCR; TCRdb stores in-frame clones only, minus some. The sample carries millions of clones, about 93% recorded once. The sample comes from a study of shared clonotypes between healthy human individuals. CD45RO negativity and positive selection for CCR7 defined naive CD8 cells, a population that excluded terminally differentiated effector memory CD45RA+ cells.

The chain uses TRBV27 and TRBJ2-1, with D perhaps TRBD1 (5 bases). What was sequenced was naive CD8+ T cells from PBMCs. The source is a young man in good health. Some clones in this sample may be carry-over from other donors' samples. The CDR3 here is CASSPSQGSYNEQFF. As DNA, the CDR3 is TGTGCCAGCAGTCCGAGTCAGGGCTCCTACAATGAGCAGTTCTTC.